This T cell receptor beta chain was observed in a study of cytomegalovirus exposure and HLA in healthy donors. Study observations and caveats: Immune exposure was documented only through CMV serostatus. What was likely a sequencing artifact was a cluster of highly shared sequence variants. TCR beta V- and J-gene trimming was later associated with a missense DCLRE1C variant.

Points on this clone: Its antigen is unidentified.

Both 60 Vbeta primers and 13 Jbeta primers went into the PCR. Profiling relied on immunoSEQ multiplex PCR, and the TCRdb table lists in-frame clones only, not all of them. The sample consists of roughly 120,000 clones, about 75% of them appearing once. The CDR3 consists of 15 residues. The ends were cut back, 7 bases at V and 0 bases at J, with 12 bases in the middle. Germline V CDR1 and CDR2: MRHNA, SNTAGT. What was sequenced was PBMCs. The receptor's source is a man in his fifties or sixties in good health and CMV-seropositive. The chain couples TRBV6-4 to TRBJ2-2, with TRBD2 as a possible D gene (6 bases). In DNA, the CDR3 is TGTGCCAGCATCTTACCGGGGGCGAACACCGGGGAGCTGTTTTTT. It codes for CASILPGANTGELFF.